The rows below give T cell receptor beta chains drawn from one sample of a study of shared clonotypes between healthy human individuals. Measured with immunoSEQ multiplex PCR; TCRdb has only the in-frame clones, and not every one. The repertoire includes about 2 million clones, roughly 94% of them detected once, and more than 0.95% sits in the top ten. Sequenced input: naive CD8+ T cells sorted from blood. These receptors were obtained from a man younger than 35 in good health. Each CDR3 is given with its conserved first and last residue. Each record gives: J gene, V gene, clone size, D gene, CDR3 protein, CDR3 DNA. A D gene is named only where the DNA matches it firmly. A clone size is listed for some rows: how often the clone was seen (once, few, many), or a class if it is expanded.

j_gene: TRBJ2-7; v_gene: TRBV27; abundance: NA; d_gene: NA; CDR3aa: CASSSVTDPHGEQYF; CDR3nt: TGTGCCAGCAGTTCGGTCACCGACCCGCATGGCGAGCAGTACTTC
j_gene: TRBJ2-7; v_gene: TRBV19; abundance: NA; d_gene: NA; CDR3aa: CASSDRGYIYEQYF; CDR3nt: TGTGCCAGTAGTGACCGGGGTTACATCTACGAGCAGTACTTC
j_gene: TRBJ2-1; v_gene: TRBV6-5; abundance: NA; d_gene: NA; CDR3aa: CASSSLPGPSAHEQFF; CDR3nt: TGTGCCAGCAGTTCACTCCCGGGCCCATCCGCCCATGAGCAGTTCTTC
j_gene: TRBJ1-2; v_gene: TRBV9; abundance: NA; d_gene: NA; CDR3aa: CASSVGGSDYGYTF; CDR3nt: TGTGCCAGCAGCGTCGGGGGATCTGACTATGGCTACACCTTC
j_gene: TRBJ1-5; v_gene: TRBV6-1; abundance: NA; d_gene: NA; CDR3aa: CASSSGPNQPQHF; CDR3nt: TGTGCCAGCAGCTCAGGGCCCAATCAGCCCCAGCATTTT
j_gene: TRBJ2-5; v_gene: TRBV7-9; abundance: NA; d_gene: NA; CDR3aa: CASSLEGFGETQYF; CDR3nt: TGTGCCAGCAGCTTAGAGGGGTTTGGGGAGACCCAGTACTTC
j_gene: TRBJ1-6; v_gene: TRBV27; abundance: NA; d_gene: NA; CDR3aa: CASSLGAGAGNSPLHF; CDR3nt: TGTGCCAGCAGCCTAGGGGCGGGGGCCGGGAATTCACCCCTCCACTTT
j_gene: TRBJ2-7; v_gene: TRBV5-5; abundance: NA; d_gene: TRBD1; CDR3aa: CASRKPGQGNEQYF; CDR3nt: TGTGCCAGCAGGAAACCGGGACAGGGCAACGAGCAGTACTTC
j_gene: TRBJ2-3; v_gene: TRBV7-6; abundance: once; d_gene: NA; CDR3aa: CASSLGDEYTDTQYF; CDR3nt: TGTGCCAGCAGCTTAGGAGACGAATACACAGATACGCAGTATTTT
j_gene: TRBJ1-4; v_gene: TRBV6-6; abundance: few; d_gene: NA; CDR3aa: CASSSSYEKLFF; CDR3nt: TGTGCCAGCAGCTCCAGCTATGAAAAACTGTTTTTT
j_gene: TRBJ2-2; v_gene: TRBV5-4; abundance: NA; d_gene: TRBD1; CDR3aa: CASSLVQGATGELFF; CDR3nt: TGTGCCAGCAGCTTGGTTCAGGGGGCCACCGGGGAGCTGTTTTTT
j_gene: TRBJ1-2; v_gene: TRBV9; abundance: NA; d_gene: NA; CDR3aa: CASSSHRDLLYGYTF; CDR3nt: TGTGCCAGCAGCTCCCACAGGGACCTGCTCTATGGCTACACCTTC
j_gene: TRBJ2-2; v_gene: TRBV7-2; abundance: NA; d_gene: NA; CDR3aa: CASSPLASGELFF; CDR3nt: TGTGCCAGCAGTCCTCTAGCGTCCGGGGAGCTGTTTTTT
j_gene: TRBJ2-7; v_gene: TRBV7-9; abundance: NA; d_gene: TRBD2; CDR3aa: CASSSPGGVTYEQYF; CDR3nt: TGTGCCAGCAGCTCCCCGGGGGGAGTTACGTACGAGCAGTACTTC
j_gene: TRBJ2-3; v_gene: TRBV13; abundance: NA; d_gene: NA; CDR3aa: CASSFLGGPDTQYF; CDR3nt: TGTGCCAGCAGCTTTCTAGGGGGACCAGATACGCAGTATTTT
j_gene: TRBJ2-2; v_gene: TRBV5-1; abundance: NA; d_gene: TRBD2; CDR3aa: CASSKGLAGDTGELFF; CDR3nt: TGCGCCAGCAGCAAGGGACTAGCGGGTGACACCGGGGAGCTGTTTTTT
j_gene: TRBJ2-3; v_gene: TRBV13; abundance: NA; d_gene: NA; CDR3aa: CASSLTTLPQGHTQYF; CDR3nt: TGTGCCAGCAGCTTAACTACACTTCCACAGGGCCATACGCAGTATTTT
j_gene: TRBJ2-5; v_gene: TRBV7-9; abundance: NA; d_gene: NA; CDR3aa: CASNRWSGGQGETQYF; CDR3nt: TGTGCCAGCAATCGATGGAGTGGCGGGCAAGGAGAGACCCAGTACTTC
j_gene: TRBJ1-1; v_gene: TRBV4-1; abundance: NA; d_gene: TRBD1; CDR3aa: CASRGQGYTEAFF; CDR3nt: TGCGCCAGCAGAGGACAGGGATACACTGAAGCTTTCTTT
j_gene: TRBJ2-7; v_gene: TRBV28; abundance: NA; d_gene: TRBD2; CDR3aa: CASTNRASGAWGSYEQYF; CDR3nt: TGTGCCAGCACCAATAGGGCTAGCGGGGCTTGGGGCTCCTACGAGCAGTACTTC
j_gene: TRBJ1-1; v_gene: TRBV2; abundance: few; d_gene: NA; CDR3aa: CASSQTQGWDTEAFF; CDR3nt: TGTGCCAGCAGCCAGACCCAGGGGTGGGACACTGAAGCTTTCTTT
j_gene: TRBJ2-7; v_gene: TRBV7-8; abundance: NA; d_gene: TRBD2; CDR3aa: CASTDPHSGGTSYEQYF; CDR3nt: TGTGCCAGCACCGACCCTCATAGCGGGGGAACTTCCTACGAGCAGTACTTC
j_gene: TRBJ2-7; v_gene: TRBV5-1; abundance: NA; d_gene: TRBD2; CDR3aa: CASSLAQREFYEQYF; CDR3nt: TGCGCCAGCAGCTTGGCTCAGCGGGAGTTTTACGAGCAGTACTTC
j_gene: TRBJ2-7; v_gene: TRBV27; abundance: NA; d_gene: NA; CDR3aa: CASSYGPSYEQYF; CDR3nt: TGTGCCAGCAGTTATGGGCCTTCCTACGAGCAGTACTTC
j_gene: TRBJ2-1; v_gene: TRBV6-5; abundance: NA; d_gene: TRBD2; CDR3aa: CASSYSTSAYNEQFF; CDR3nt: TGTGCCAGCAGTTACTCGACTAGCGCCTACAATGAGCAGTTCTTC
j_gene: TRBJ2-7; v_gene: TRBV13; abundance: NA; d_gene: NA; CDR3aa: CASSHPDSYEQYF; CDR3nt: TGTGCCAGCAGCCACCCGGACAGTTACGAGCAGTACTTC
j_gene: TRBJ1-4; v_gene: TRBV7-8; abundance: NA; d_gene: NA; CDR3aa: CASSLDEKLFF; CDR3nt: TGTGCCAGCAGCTTAGATGAAAAACTGTTTTTT
j_gene: TRBJ1-1; v_gene: TRBV9; abundance: NA; d_gene: TRBD1; CDR3aa: CASSADRETEAFF; CDR3nt: TGTGCCAGCAGCGCGGACAGGGAAACTGAAGCTTTCTTT
j_gene: TRBJ1-5; v_gene: TRBV13; abundance: NA; d_gene: TRBD1; CDR3aa: CASSIDRGQPQHF; CDR3nt: TGTGCCAGCAGCATCGACAGGGGACAGCCCCAGCATTTT
j_gene: TRBJ1-4; v_gene: TRBV4-2; abundance: once; d_gene: NA; CDR3aa: CASSPTDGLNEKLFF; CDR3nt: TGTGCCAGCAGCCCGACGGATGGACTTAATGAAAAACTGTTTTTT
j_gene: TRBJ2-7; v_gene: TRBV28; abundance: NA; d_gene: NA; CDR3aa: CASSLTVSSYEQYF; CDR3nt: TGTGCCAGCAGTTTGACAGTTAGTTCCTACGAGCAGTACTTC
j_gene: TRBJ1-4; v_gene: TRBV7-9; abundance: few; d_gene: NA; CDR3aa: CASSPDVSEKLFF; CDR3nt: TGTGCCAGCAGCCCGGATGTATCGGAAAAACTGTTTTTT
j_gene: TRBJ1-4; v_gene: TRBV28; abundance: NA; d_gene: TRBD1; CDR3aa: CASSSLDRENEKLFF; CDR3nt: TGTGCCAGCAGTTCCCTCGACAGGGAAAATGAAAAACTGTTTTTT
j_gene: TRBJ2-7; v_gene: TRBV7-2; abundance: NA; d_gene: NA; CDR3aa: CASNHPGYSYEQYF; CDR3nt: TGTGCCAGCAACCACCCTGGCTACTCCTACGAGCAGTACTTC
j_gene: TRBJ2-2; v_gene: TRBV7-8; abundance: NA; d_gene: NA; CDR3aa: CASSYTSYNTGELFF; CDR3nt: TGTGCCAGCAGCTACACTAGCTATAACACCGGGGAGCTGTTTTTT
j_gene: TRBJ2-5; v_gene: TRBV25-1; abundance: once; d_gene: NA; CDR3aa: CASSESQAGIETQYF; CDR3nt: TGTGCCAGCAGTGAATCCCAGGCGGGAATAGAGACCCAGTACTTC
j_gene: TRBJ2-7; v_gene: TRBV6-5; abundance: NA; d_gene: TRBD1; CDR3aa: CASRGTGTGVYEQYF; CDR3nt: TGTGCCAGCAGGGGGACCGGGACAGGGGTCTACGAGCAGTACTTC
j_gene: TRBJ2-1; v_gene: TRBV27; abundance: NA; d_gene: TRBD2; CDR3aa: CATTRGSGGPYNEQFF; CDR3nt: TGTGCCACCACTCGTGGTAGCGGGGGTCCCTACAATGAGCAGTTCTTC
j_gene: TRBJ2-1; v_gene: TRBV4-1; abundance: NA; d_gene: NA; CDR3aa: CASSLRDINNEQFF; CDR3nt: TGCGCCAGCAGCCTACGGGACATTAACAATGAGCAGTTCTTC
j_gene: TRBJ1-5; v_gene: TRBV28; abundance: NA; d_gene: NA; CDR3aa: CASSVDGVDNQPQHF; CDR3nt: TGTGCCAGCAGTGTGGATGGAGTGGACAATCAGCCCCAGCATTTT
j_gene: TRBJ1-1; v_gene: TRBV29-1; abundance: NA; d_gene: NA; CDR3aa: CSVDSGGGEAFF; CDR3nt: TGCAGCGTTGATTCCGGGGGCGGTGAAGCTTTCTTT
j_gene: TRBJ1-4; v_gene: TRBV25-1; abundance: once; d_gene: NA; CDR3aa: CASSELVGELFF; CDR3nt: TGTGCCAGCAGTGAATTAGTTGGTGAACTGTTTTTT
j_gene: TRBJ1-5; v_gene: TRBV27; abundance: NA; d_gene: NA; CDR3aa: CASSLGRGGNQPQHF; CDR3nt: TGTGCCAGCAGTTTGGGCAGGGGAGGCAATCAGCCCCAGCATTTT
j_gene: TRBJ1-2; v_gene: TRBV9; abundance: NA; d_gene: TRBD1; CDR3aa: CASSVERDRVIYGYTF; CDR3nt: TGTGCCAGCAGCGTAGAAAGGGACAGGGTTATTTATGGCTACACCTTC
j_gene: TRBJ1-5; v_gene: TRBV28; abundance: NA; d_gene: TRBD1; CDR3aa: CASSLTQGQYNQPQHF; CDR3nt: TGTGCCAGCAGTTTAACACAGGGACAGTACAATCAGCCCCAGCATTTT
j_gene: TRBJ2-1; v_gene: TRBV27; abundance: NA; d_gene: NA; CDR3aa: CASSWGLLNEQFF; CDR3nt: TGTGCCAGCAGTTGGGGCCTCCTCAATGAGCAGTTCTTC
j_gene: TRBJ2-1; v_gene: TRBV4-3; abundance: NA; d_gene: TRBD2; CDR3aa: CASSQDGIAGGSYNEQFF; CDR3nt: TGCGCCAGCAGCCAAGACGGGATAGCGGGGGGCTCCTACAATGAGCAGTTCTTC
j_gene: TRBJ1-1; v_gene: TRBV5-4; abundance: NA; d_gene: NA; CDR3aa: CASSLAGQNTEAFF; CDR3nt: TGTGCCAGCAGCTTGGCCGGACAGAACACTGAAGCTTTCTTT
j_gene: TRBJ1-2; v_gene: TRBV9; abundance: NA; d_gene: NA; CDR3aa: CASSALDTTYGYTF; CDR3nt: TGTGCCAGCAGCGCTTTGGACACGACTTATGGCTACACCTTC
j_gene: TRBJ2-7; v_gene: TRBV5-4; abundance: NA; d_gene: NA; CDR3aa: CASSSTPYEQYF; CDR3nt: TGTGCCAGCAGTTCAACCCCCTACGAGCAGTACTTC
j_gene: TRBJ2-1; v_gene: TRBV6-1; abundance: NA; d_gene: TRBD1; CDR3aa: CASNRDSYNEQFF; CDR3nt: TGTGCCAGCAACCGGGACAGCTACAATGAGCAGTTCTTC
j_gene: TRBJ1-5; v_gene: TRBV27; abundance: NA; d_gene: NA; CDR3aa: CATPAQPQHF; CDR3nt: TGTGCCACCCCAGCCCAGCCCCAGCATTTT
j_gene: TRBJ2-2; v_gene: TRBV30; abundance: NA; d_gene: TRBD1; CDR3aa: CAWSDGTGDTGELFF; CDR3nt: TGTGCCTGGAGCGACGGGACAGGGGACACCGGGGAGCTGTTTTTT
j_gene: TRBJ2-1; v_gene: TRBV28; abundance: NA; d_gene: NA; CDR3aa: CASSLDVSSYNEQFF; CDR3nt: TGTGCCAGCAGTTTAGATGTTTCCTCCTACAATGAGCAGTTCTTC
j_gene: TRBJ2-7; v_gene: TRBV4-3; abundance: NA; d_gene: NA; CDR3aa: CASSQGPNPLDEQYF; CDR3nt: TGCGCCAGCAGCCAAGGACCGAATCCATTGGACGAGCAGTACTTC
j_gene: TRBJ2-3; v_gene: TRBV6-1; abundance: once; d_gene: TRBD2; CDR3aa: CASSEYSGGRFDTQYF; CDR3nt: TGTGCCAGCAGTGAATATAGCGGGGGACGCTTTGATACGCAGTATTTT
j_gene: TRBJ2-1; v_gene: TRBV11-1; abundance: NA; d_gene: NA; CDR3aa: CASSSLGPSVLDEQFF; CDR3nt: TGTGCCAGCAGCTCCCTTGGCCCTAGCGTCTTGGATGAGCAGTTCTTC
j_gene: TRBJ1-2; v_gene: TRBV27; abundance: NA; d_gene: TRBD1; CDR3aa: CASRGTGNYGYTF; CDR3nt: TGTGCCAGCAGAGGGACAGGGAACTATGGCTACACCTTC
j_gene: TRBJ2-4; v_gene: TRBV15; abundance: NA; d_gene: TRBD2; CDR3aa: CATSRRFGTGGDIQYF; CDR3nt: TGTGCCACCAGCAGGAGGTTTGGCACGGGGGGAGACATTCAGTACTTC